This T cell receptor beta chain emerged from a study of CD8+ T cells in alopecia areata. Between the trimmed V and J ends, which lost 0 bases and 1 base, there was a span of 17 bases. Germline-derived CDR1 and CDR2 are GTSNPN and SVGIG (reference sequence). The CDR3 is 17 amino acids. To note about this clone: Antigen specificity is unknown.

Findings and caveats of the study: The study found higher clonality in lesional than normal scalp, especially in alopecia totalis/universalis.

TCR sequencing used cDNA made by reverse transcription of extracted RNA. TCRdb's copy holds only in-frame clones and misses some; the assay was immunoSEQ multiplex PCR. The sample gives about 120,000 clones, around 49% of which show up once; 18% is in the top ten. Specimen: CD8+ T cells sorted from blood, collected at week 0. This clonotype originated in a human donor with alopecia areata. This rearrangement joins TRBV30 to TRBJ2-3; D tentatively reads TRBD1 or TRBD2 (6 bases each). In DNA, the CDR3 is TGTGCCTGGAGTGTTCTCCTTAGGGGGGAGGGCACAGATACGCAGTATTTT. Protein: CAWSVLLRGEGTDTQYF.